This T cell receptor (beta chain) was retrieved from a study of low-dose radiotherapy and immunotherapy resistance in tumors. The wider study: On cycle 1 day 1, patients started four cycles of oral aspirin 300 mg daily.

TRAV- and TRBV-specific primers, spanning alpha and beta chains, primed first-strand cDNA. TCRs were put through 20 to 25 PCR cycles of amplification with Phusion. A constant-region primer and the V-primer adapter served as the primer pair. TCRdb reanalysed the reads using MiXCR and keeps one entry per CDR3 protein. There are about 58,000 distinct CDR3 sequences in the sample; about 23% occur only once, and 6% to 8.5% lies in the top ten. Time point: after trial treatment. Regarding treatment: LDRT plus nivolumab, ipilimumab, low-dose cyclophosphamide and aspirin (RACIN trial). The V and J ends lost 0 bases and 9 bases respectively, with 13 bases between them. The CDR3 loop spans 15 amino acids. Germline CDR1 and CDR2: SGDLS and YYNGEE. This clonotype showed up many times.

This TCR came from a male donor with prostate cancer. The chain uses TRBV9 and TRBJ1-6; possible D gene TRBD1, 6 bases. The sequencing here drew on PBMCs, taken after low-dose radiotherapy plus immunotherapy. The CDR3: CASSVDGRGVSPLHF. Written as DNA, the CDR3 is TGTGCCAGCAGCGTAGATGGCAGGGGTGTTTCACCCCTCCACTTT.